This TCR beta chain appears in the sequencing data of a study of low-dose radiotherapy and immunotherapy resistance in tumors. The overall study: Members of Cohort 1 were treated with 0.5 Gy per fraction every 2 weeks. The prescribed total PTV dose was 6.5 Gy.

Time point meaning: before trial treatment. The study gave donors nivolumab, ipilimumab, aspirin, low-dose cyclophosphamide and low-dose radiotherapy. First-strand cDNA relied on TRAV- and TRBV-specific primers spanning alpha and beta chains. Both a constant-region primer and a V-primer adapter served to amplify TCRs across 15 to 20 PCR cycles. After the mRNA was isolated, it was amplified using in vitro transcription. TCRdb recomputed calls from the reads with MiXCR, one row per CDR3 protein. The table lists more than 85,000 distinct CDR3 sequences, 9.4% of them singletons, with about 1% in the top ten. The CDR3 runs 13 residues. Trimming took 1 base from V and 1 from J, leaving 2 bases between them. Germline lookup yields CDR1 MNHEY and CDR2 SMNVEV (reference sequence).

The chain combines TRBV27 with TRBJ1-5; D remains ambiguous. The sequenced sample was PBMCs, obtained before treatment. The receptor's source is a male donor with prostate cancer. CDR3 in DNA: TGTGCCAGCAGTTTATGGAGCAATCAGCCCCAGCATTTT. This sequence encodes CASSLWSNQPQHF.